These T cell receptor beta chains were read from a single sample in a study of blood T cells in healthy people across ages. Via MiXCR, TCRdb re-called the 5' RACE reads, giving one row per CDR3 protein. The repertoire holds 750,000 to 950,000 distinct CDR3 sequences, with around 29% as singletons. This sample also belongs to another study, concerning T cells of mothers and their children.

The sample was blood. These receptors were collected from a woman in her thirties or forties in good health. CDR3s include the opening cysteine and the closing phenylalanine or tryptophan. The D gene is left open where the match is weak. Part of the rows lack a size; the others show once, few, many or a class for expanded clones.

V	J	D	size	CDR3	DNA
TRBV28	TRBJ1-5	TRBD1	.	CASSLDRVRPQHF	TGTGCCAGCAGTTTGGACAGGGTAAGGCCCCAGCATTTT
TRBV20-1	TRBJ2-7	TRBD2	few	CSAKRVGSGGSSYEQYF	TGCAGTGCTAAAAGAGTTGGTAGCGGGGGGAGCTCCTACGAGCAGTACTTC
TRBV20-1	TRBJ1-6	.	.	CSARVGETGLGNSPLHF	TGCAGTGCTAGAGTAGGGGAGACAGGCCTGGGGAATTCACCCCTCCACTTT
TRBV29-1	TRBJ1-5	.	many	CSVAGLAGQPQHF	TGCAGCGTTGCGGGCTTAGCCGGGCAGCCCCAGCATTTT
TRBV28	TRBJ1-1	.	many	CASGYTEAFF	TGTGCCAGTGGGTACACTGAAGCTTTCTTT
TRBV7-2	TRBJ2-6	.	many	CASSLQVSGANVLTF	TGTGCCAGCAGCTTGCAGGTATCTGGGGCCAACGTCCTGACTTTC
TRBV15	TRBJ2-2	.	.	CATSRARDTGELFF	TGTGCCACCAGCAGAGCACGAGACACCGGGGAGCTGTTTTTT
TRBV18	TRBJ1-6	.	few	CASSPLQGGPPLHF	TGTGCCAGCTCACCGCTACAGGGAGGCCCACCCCTCCACTTT
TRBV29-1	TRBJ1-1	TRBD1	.	CSAYRGAGPNAEAFF	TGCAGCGCCTACAGGGGAGCTGGCCCGAACGCTGAAGCTTTCTTT
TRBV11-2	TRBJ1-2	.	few	CASSLFLTGLREVGYTF	TGTGCCAGCAGCTTATTTCTGACGGGTTTGAGGGAGGTTGGCTACACCTTC